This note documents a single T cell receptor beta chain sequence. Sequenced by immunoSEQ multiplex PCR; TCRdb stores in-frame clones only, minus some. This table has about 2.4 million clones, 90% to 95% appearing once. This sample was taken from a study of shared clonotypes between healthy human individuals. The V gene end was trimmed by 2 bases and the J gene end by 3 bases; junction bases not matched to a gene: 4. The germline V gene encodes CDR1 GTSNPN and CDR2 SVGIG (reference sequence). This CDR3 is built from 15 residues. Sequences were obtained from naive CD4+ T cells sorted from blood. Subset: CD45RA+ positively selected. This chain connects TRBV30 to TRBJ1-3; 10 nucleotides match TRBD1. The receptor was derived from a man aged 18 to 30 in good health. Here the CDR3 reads CAWSNRDRGGNTIYF. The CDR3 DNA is TGTGCCTGGAGTAACCGGGACAGGGGTGGAAACACCATATATTTT.